Listed below are T cell receptor beta chains from one sample, sequenced in a study of early stage breast cancer tumors. Using immunoSEQ multiplex PCR, the repertoire was profiled, and TCRdb retains in-frame clones only, with some absent. The profile shows roughly 13,000 clones, about 79% of them singletons. The specimen was normal breast tissue next to the tumor. The receptors here all came from a person between 50 and 60 years old with breast cancer. Each CDR3 is given with its conserved first and last residue. Fields, in order: CDR3 DNA, CDR3 protein, clone size, J gene, V gene, D gene. D genes are given only for firm matches. Clone size is shown for a subset of rows, as once, few, many or a class of expanded clone.

TGTGCCAGTAGTTTGAATGGTGGGAGCACTGAAGCTTTCTTT,CASSLNGGSTEAFF,.,TRBJ1-1,TRBV19,.
TGTGCCAGCAGCTCCAATTTGGGGGGAACTAAGGGCTACACCTTC,CASSSNLGGTKGYTF,.,TRBJ1-2,TRBV28,.
TGTGCCAGCACCCCTCCGAACACTGAAGCTTTCTTT,CASTPPNTEAFF,few,TRBJ1-1,TRBV6-6,.
TGTGCCAGTAGTTCCCCGGGGGGGAACACAGATACGCAGTATTTT,CASSSPGGNTDTQYF,.,TRBJ2-3,TRBV19,TRBD2
TGCGCCAGCAGCTGGGCGGGGGGGCAAGAGACCCAGTACTTC,CASSWAGGQETQYF,.,TRBJ2-5,TRBV5-1,TRBD2
TGTGCCAGCAGTTACCTCTCAAGCGGGAGTTTTAATGAGCAGTTCTTC,CASSYLSSGSFNEQFF,.,TRBJ2-1,TRBV6-5,TRBD2
TGTGCCAGCAGTGGGACTCCCGTCGAAAACATTCAGTACTTC,CASSGTPVENIQYF,.,TRBJ2-4,TRBV5-4,.
TGTGCCAGCAGTGAAGCGACAGGGCCCCAGCCCCAGCATTTT,CASSEATGPQPQHF,.,TRBJ1-5,TRBV6-1,TRBD1
TGTGCCAGCAGCCCACTGACAGGGATATACTATGGCTACACCTTC,CASSPLTGIYYGYTF,.,TRBJ1-2,TRBV5-6,TRBD1
TGTGCTAGTGGTTCCGGAGACCCCACTGACTATGGCTACACCTTC,CASGSGDPTDYGYTF,few,TRBJ1-2,TRBV12-5,.
TGTGCCAGCAGCCCACAAGGGAACACTGAAGCTTTCTTT,CASSPQGNTEAFF,.,TRBJ1-1,TRBV7-9,.
TGTGCCAGCAGCGGACAGGGTGTTGGGGTTGGCGGGGCGAACACCGGGGAGCTGTTTTTT,CASSGQGVGVGGANTGELFF,.,TRBJ2-2,TRBV9,.
TGTGCCAGCAGCGTAGCCGTCTCGGGCACCGGGGAGCTGTTTTTT,CASSVAVSGTGELFF,once,TRBJ2-2,TRBV9,.
TGTGCCAGCAGCAGATTTCTAGCGGGACTCTACGAGCAGTACTTC,CASSRFLAGLYEQYF,.,TRBJ2-7,TRBV6-5,TRBD2
TGTGCCAGCAAAGTTCCTAGCGGGTTTCTCACCCCCTACAATGAGCAGTTCTTC,CASKVPSGFLTPYNEQFF,.,TRBJ2-1,TRBV7-2,TRBD2
TGTGCCAGCAGCTTAGGGGGACGGTTCAATCAGCCCCAGCATTTT,CASSLGGRFNQPQHF,.,TRBJ1-5,TRBV7-2,.
TGCGCCAGCAGCCCAAAGACAGGGACTTCCTACGAGCAGTACTTC,CASSPKTGTSYEQYF,.,TRBJ2-7,TRBV10-2,.
TGTGCCAGCAGCCTAAGGATAGGGGGGAATGAGCAGTTCTTC,CASSLRIGGNEQFF,.,TRBJ2-1,TRBV11-2,.
TGTGCCAGTAGTCCCGGCAGCGCTAACTATGGCTACACCTTC,CASSPGSANYGYTF,once,TRBJ1-2,TRBV19,.
TGTGCCAGCAGTGAAGCGCTTCCGGCAGTTAATGGCTACACCTTC,CASSEALPAVNGYTF,.,TRBJ1-2,TRBV2,.
TGTGCCAGCAGTTACCCCCCCAGGGTGGGATGGTCTGGGGCCAACGTCCTGACTTTC,CASSYPPRVGWSGANVLTF,.,TRBJ2-6,TRBV6-7,.
TGTGCCAGCAGCGGCCTAGCGGGCACCGGGGAGCTGTTTTTT,CASSGLAGTGELFF,.,TRBJ2-2,TRBV9,TRBD2
TGTGCCAGCAGCTCATCACCGGGACTAGCGGGGGCGCGCGAGCAGTACTTC,CASSSSPGLAGAREQYF,.,TRBJ2-7,TRBV7-9,TRBD2
TGTGCCAGCAGCTTAGGAGGAATCCGCATCCGCCGCAATCAGCCCCAGCATTTT,CASSLGGIRIRRNQPQHF,few,TRBJ1-5,TRBV11-3,.
TGTGCCAGCTTAGCTAGCGCGAGCACAGATACGCAGTATTTT,CASLASASTDTQYF,.,TRBJ2-3,TRBV28,.
TGTGCCAGCGGTGGGGAGTCCAACTACGAGCAGTACTTC,CASGGESNYEQYF,.,TRBJ2-7,TRBV2,.
TGCGCCAGCAGCCAAGGTGGATTCAGAAACACCATATATTTT,CASSQGGFRNTIYF,once,TRBJ1-3,TRBV4-3,.
TGTGCCAGCAGCTTAGACGCTCGCTGGGGCCCGCCCCAGCATTTT,CASSLDARWGPPQHF,.,TRBJ1-5,TRBV7-2,.